The entry below describes one T cell receptor (beta chain). The antigen is not known. Produced via immunoSEQ multiplex PCR; TCRdb's table is partial and in-frame only. The repertoire holds about 130,000 clones, with 88% as singletons. The CDR3 is 17 residues long. Germline CDR1 reads SGDLS; CDR2 reads YYNGEE. The J segment lost 4 bases and the V segment lost 0 bases, leaving 5 bases of the junction unmatched. These data belong to a study of T cell responses to AZD1222 COVID-19 vaccine. Overall study results and limits: Seropositive status at baseline applied to only a handful of AZD1222 recipients. The donors showed a predominance of white British ancestry and of females, with possible underestimation of clonal diversity.

The sequence derives from an adult in good health. The source material was peripheral blood, sampled on day 0 of AZD1222 vaccination. The rearrangement uses TRBV9 and TRBJ2-2, with 11 bases matching TRBD2. The CDR3 protein is CASSVAGTSGGTGELFF. CDR3 DNA: TGTGCCAGCAGCGTAGCCGGGACTAGCGGAGGCACCGGGGAGCTGTTTTTT. Filled out from reference TRBV9 and TRBJ2-2, the complete variable domain reads DSGVTQTPKHLITATGQRVTLRCSPRSGDLSVYWYQQSLDQGLQFLIQYYNGEERAKGNILERFSAQQFPDLHSELNLSSLELGDSALYFCASSVAGTSGGTGELFFGEGSRLTVL.